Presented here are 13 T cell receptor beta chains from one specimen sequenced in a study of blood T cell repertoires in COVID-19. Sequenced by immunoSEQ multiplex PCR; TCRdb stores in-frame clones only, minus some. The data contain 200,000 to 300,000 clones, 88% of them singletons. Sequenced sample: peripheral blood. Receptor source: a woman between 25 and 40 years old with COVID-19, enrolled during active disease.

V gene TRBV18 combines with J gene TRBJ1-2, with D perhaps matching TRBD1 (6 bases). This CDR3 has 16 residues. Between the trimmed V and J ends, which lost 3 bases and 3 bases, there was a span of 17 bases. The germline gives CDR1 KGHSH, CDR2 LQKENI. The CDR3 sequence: CASSPPAGGADYGYTF. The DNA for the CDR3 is TGTGCCAGCTCACCCCCCGCGGGGGGCGCTGACTATGGCTACACCTTC.

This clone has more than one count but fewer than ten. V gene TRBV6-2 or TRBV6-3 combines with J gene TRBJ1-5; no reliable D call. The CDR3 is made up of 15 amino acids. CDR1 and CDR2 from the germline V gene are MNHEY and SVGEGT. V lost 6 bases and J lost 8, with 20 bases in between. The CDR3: CASSLPGVGREPQHF. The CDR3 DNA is TGTGCCAGCAGCCTTCCCGGGGTCGGTAGGGAGCCCCAGCATTTT.

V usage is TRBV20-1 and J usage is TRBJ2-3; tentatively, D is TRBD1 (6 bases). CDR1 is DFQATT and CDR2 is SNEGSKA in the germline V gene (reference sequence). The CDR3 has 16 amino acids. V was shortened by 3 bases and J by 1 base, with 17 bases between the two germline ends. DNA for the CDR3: TGCAGTGCTAGTCAGGTACAGGGCGGTCGCACAGATACGCAGTATTTT. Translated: CSASQVQGGRTDTQYF.

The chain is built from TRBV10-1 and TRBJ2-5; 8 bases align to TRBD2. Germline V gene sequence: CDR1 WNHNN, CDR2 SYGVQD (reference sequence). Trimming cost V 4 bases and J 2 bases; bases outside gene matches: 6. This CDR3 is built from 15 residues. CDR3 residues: CASSVGSGGQETQYF. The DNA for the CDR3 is TGCGCCAGCAGTGTGGGAAGCGGGGGACAAGAGACCCAGTACTTC.

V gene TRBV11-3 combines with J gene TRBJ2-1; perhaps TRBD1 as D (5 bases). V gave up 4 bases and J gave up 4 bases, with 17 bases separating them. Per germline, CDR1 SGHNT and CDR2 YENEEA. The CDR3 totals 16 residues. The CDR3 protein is CASSSDNPKPYNEQFF. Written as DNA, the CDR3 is TGTGCCAGCAGCTCGGACAACCCGAAACCGTACAATGAGCAGTTCTTC. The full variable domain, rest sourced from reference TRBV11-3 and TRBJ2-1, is EAGVVQSPRYKIIEKKQPVAFWCNPISGHNTLYWYLQNLGQGPELLIRYENEEAVDDSQLPKDRFSAERLKGVDSTLKIQPAELGDSAVYLCASSSDNPKPYNEQFFGPGTRLTVL.

This CDR3 is CASSIAVPTIQQYF. In DNA form, the CDR3 reads TGTGCCAGTAGTATCGCTGTCCCCACTATCCAGCAGTATTTT. The chain has TRBV19 and TRBJ2-3; no reliable D call. The V gene lost 3 bases and the J gene lost 11 bases, with 18 bases spanning the gap. This CDR3 comprises 14 residues. Germline loops: CDR1 LNHDA, CDR2 SQIVND (reference sequence).

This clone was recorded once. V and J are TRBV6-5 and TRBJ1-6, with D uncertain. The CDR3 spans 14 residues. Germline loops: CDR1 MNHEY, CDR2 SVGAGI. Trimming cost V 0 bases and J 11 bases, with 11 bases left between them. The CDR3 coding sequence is TGTGCCAGCAGTTACTCTCCCCAGCGGCCACCCCTCCACTTT. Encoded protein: CASSYSPQRPPLHF.

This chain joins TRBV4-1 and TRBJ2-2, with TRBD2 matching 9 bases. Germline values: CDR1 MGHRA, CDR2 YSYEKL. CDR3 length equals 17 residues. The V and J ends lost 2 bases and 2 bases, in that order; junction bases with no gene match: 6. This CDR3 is CASSQNLAGINTGELFF. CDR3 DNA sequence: TGCGCCAGCAGCCAAAACCTAGCGGGAATAAACACCGGGGAGCTGTTTTTT.

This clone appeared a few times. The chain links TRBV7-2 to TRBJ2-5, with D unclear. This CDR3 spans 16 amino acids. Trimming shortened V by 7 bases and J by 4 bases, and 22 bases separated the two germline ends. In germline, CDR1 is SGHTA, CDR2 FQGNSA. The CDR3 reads CASTQWSLYPRETQYF. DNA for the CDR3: TGTGCCAGCACCCAATGGTCGTTGTACCCGCGAGAGACCCAGTACTTC.

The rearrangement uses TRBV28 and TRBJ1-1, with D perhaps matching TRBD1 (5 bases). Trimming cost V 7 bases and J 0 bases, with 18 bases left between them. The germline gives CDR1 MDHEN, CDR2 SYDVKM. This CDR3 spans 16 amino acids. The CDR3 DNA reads TGTGCCAGCACCCCGGTGGGGTGGGGCTTGAACACTGAAGCTTTCTTT. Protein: CASTPVGWGLNTEAFF.

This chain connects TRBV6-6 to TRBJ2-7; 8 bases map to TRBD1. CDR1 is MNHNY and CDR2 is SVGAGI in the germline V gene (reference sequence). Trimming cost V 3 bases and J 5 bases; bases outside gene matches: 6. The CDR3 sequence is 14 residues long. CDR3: CASSYQSGGDEQYF. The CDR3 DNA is TGTGCCAGCAGTTATCAGTCAGGGGGCGACGAGCAGTACTTC.

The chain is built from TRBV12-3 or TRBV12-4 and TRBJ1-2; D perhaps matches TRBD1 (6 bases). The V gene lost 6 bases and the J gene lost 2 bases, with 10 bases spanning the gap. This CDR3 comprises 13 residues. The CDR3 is CASSRDTNYGYTF. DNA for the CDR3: TGTGCCAGCAGCCGGGACACCAACTATGGCTACACCTTC.

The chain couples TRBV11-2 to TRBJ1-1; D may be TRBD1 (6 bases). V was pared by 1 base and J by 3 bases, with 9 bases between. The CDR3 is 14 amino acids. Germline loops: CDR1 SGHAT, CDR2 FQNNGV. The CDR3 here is CASSLAEGDTEAFF. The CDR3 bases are TGTGCCAGCAGCTTAGCTGAGGGGGACACTGAAGCTTTCTTT.